This section outlines one TCR beta chain sequence together with its context. This CDR3 has 9 amino acids. Trimming left V 6 bases short and J 13 bases short, with 10 bases between. The germline CDR1 and CDR2 sequences are MNHEY and SVGAGI. The sample is drawn from a study of technical replicates of blood from a few donors. Using immunoSEQ multiplex PCR, the repertoire was profiled, and TCRdb retains in-frame clones only, with some absent. The table lists about 63,000 clones, around 84% of them singletons. This sequence was found in a human donor in good health. Some clones in this sample may be carry-over from other donors' samples. Sequencing was performed on PBMCs. J is TRBJ2-7 and V is TRBV6-5; D gene uncertain. The DNA of the CDR3 is TGTGCCAGCAGCCGTGCTGGCTACTTC. Encoded protein: CASSRAGYF.